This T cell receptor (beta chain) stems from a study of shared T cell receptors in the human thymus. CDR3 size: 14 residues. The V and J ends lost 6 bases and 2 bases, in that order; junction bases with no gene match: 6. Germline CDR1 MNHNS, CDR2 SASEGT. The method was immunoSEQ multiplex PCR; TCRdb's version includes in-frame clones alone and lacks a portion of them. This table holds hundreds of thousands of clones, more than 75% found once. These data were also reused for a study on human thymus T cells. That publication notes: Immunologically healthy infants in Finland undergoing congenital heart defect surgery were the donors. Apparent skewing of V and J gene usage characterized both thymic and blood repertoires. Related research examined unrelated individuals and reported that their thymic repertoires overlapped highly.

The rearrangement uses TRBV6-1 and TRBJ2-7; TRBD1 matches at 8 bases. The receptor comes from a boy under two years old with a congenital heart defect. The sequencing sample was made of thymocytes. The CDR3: CASRADRGTYEQYF. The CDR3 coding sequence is TGTGCCAGCAGGGCCGACAGGGGAACCTACGAGCAGTACTTC.